The present entry profiles one TCR beta chain with its context. Its target is unknown. The sample originates from a study of beta chain features in type 1 diabetes. General observations from the study: TCRB CDR3s were moderately but significantly shorter in Type 1 diabetes patients in all four CD4+ subsets.

Trimming left V 4 bases short and J 3 bases short, with 12 bases between. The CDR3 has 14 amino acids. The germline V gene encodes CDR1 SGHTA and CDR2 FQGNSA. The study reverse transcribed the entire isolated RNA, so it sequenced expressed TCRB transcripts. Assay used: immunoSEQ multiplex PCR; TCRdb lists only in-frame clones, some missing. The repertoire has about 250,000 clones, approximately 11% of them found once; the top ten carry around 0.017%. The receptor was isolated from a man aged 25 to 45 with type 1 diabetes. The rearrangement links TRBV7-2 to TRBJ2-5, with D possibly matching TRBD1 (6 bases). The sequenced material came from naive CD4+ T cells from blood. The CDR3 spells CASSSTGTKETQYF. DNA for the CDR3: TGTGCCAGCAGCTCCACCGGGACAAAAGAGACCCAGTACTTC.